Listed below are T cell receptor beta chains from one sample, sequenced in a study of CD4 T cells in relation to SARS-CoV-2 and coronaviruses. Libraries were prepared by immunoSEQ multiplex PCR; TCRdb keeps only in-frame clonotypes and omits some of them. The data contain around 70,000 clones, around 86% of them singletons. Sequenced: memory CD4+ T cells from PBMCs. Source of these receptors: a human donor in good health. The CDR3 runs from the conserved cysteine through the conserved F or W. Each record gives: D gene, V gene, J gene, CDR3 length, CDR3 DNA, CDR3 protein. A D gene is named only where the DNA matches it firmly.

D: -
V: TRBV19
J: TRBJ2-3
length: 13
DNA: TGTGCCAGTGAACAGGGAGGCACAGATACGCAGTATTTT
CDR3: CASEQGGTDTQYF

D: -
V: TRBV7-8
J: TRBJ1-1
length: 15
DNA: TGTGCCAGCAGCTTACAGGGTTACATGAACACTGAAGCTTTCTTT
CDR3: CASSLQGYMNTEAFF

D: -
V: TRBV18
J: TRBJ2-5
length: 14
DNA: TGTGCCAGCTCACCACTCTCGGCCCAAGAGACCCAGTACTTC
CDR3: CASSPLSAQETQYF

D: -
V: TRBV21-1
J: TRBJ2-7
length: 17
DNA: TGTGCCAGCAGCCCGAAGCTGCCCAGGTTCGGTCACTACGAGCAGTACTTC
CDR3: CASSPKLPRFGHYEQYF

D: -
V: TRBV15
J: TRBJ2-5
length: 14
DNA: TGTGCCACCAGCAGAAGAGTGCTCCAAGAGACCCAGTACTTC
CDR3: CATSRRVLQETQYF

D: TRBD2
V: TRBV19
J: TRBJ2-5
length: 16
DNA: TGTGCCAGTACAAGGACTAGCGGACGTTGGGGGGAGACCCAGTACTTC
CDR3: CASTRTSGRWGETQYF

D: -
V: TRBV30
J: TRBJ2-7
length: 12
DNA: TGTGCCTGGAGTGTAGTTAGGGACGAGCAGTACTTC
CDR3: CAWSVVRDEQYF

D: TRBD2
V: TRBV28
J: TRBJ2-5
length: 16
DNA: TGTGCCAGCGCTGGGAGCGGGATCCTTAAACAAGAGACCCAGTACTTC
CDR3: CASAGSGILKQETQYF

D: -
V: TRBV5-1
J: TRBJ2-7
length: 15
DNA: TGCGCCAGCAGAAGATCTAGCGACAACTCCTACGAGCAGTACTTC
CDR3: CASRRSSDNSYEQYF

D: -
V: TRBV19
J: TRBJ1-3
length: 15
DNA: TGTGCCAGTAGCCCCCCCGTGGGAGCTGGAAACACCATATATTTT
CDR3: CASSPPVGAGNTIYF